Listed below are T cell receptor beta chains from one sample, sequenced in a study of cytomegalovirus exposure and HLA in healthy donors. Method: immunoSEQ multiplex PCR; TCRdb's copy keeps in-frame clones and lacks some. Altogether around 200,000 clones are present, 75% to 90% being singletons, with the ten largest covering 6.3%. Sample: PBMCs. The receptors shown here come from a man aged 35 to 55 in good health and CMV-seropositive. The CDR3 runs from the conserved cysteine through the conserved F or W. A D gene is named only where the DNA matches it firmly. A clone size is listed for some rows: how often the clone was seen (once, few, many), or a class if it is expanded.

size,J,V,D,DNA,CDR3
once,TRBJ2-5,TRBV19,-,TGTGCCAGTAGTCCTAACAGGGCCGAGGAGACCCAGTACTTC,CASSPNRAEETQYF
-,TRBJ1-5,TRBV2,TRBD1,TGTGCCAGCAGTTTAGGACAGGGAGGCGATCAGCCCCAGCATTTT,CASSLGQGGDQPQHF
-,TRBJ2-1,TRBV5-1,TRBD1,TGCGCCAGCCAGCCTCAAGACAGGGCGACCTCCTACAATGAGCAGTTCTTC,CASQPQDRATSYNEQFF
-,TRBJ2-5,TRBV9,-,TGTGCCAGCAGCGTCGCCCAGGCCGGGACCCAGTACTTC,CASSVAQAGTQYF
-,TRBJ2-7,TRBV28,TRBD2,TGTGCCAGCAGGGTAGCGGGGAGCTCCTACGAGCAGTACTTC,CASRVAGSSYEQYF
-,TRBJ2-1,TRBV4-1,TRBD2,TGCGCCAGCAGCCCGGGAGGACTATCCTACAATGAGCAGTTCTTC,CASSPGGLSYNEQFF
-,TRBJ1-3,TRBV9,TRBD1,TGTGCCAGCAGCCCGACAGGGGGCTCACTTGGAAACACCATATATTTT,CASSPTGGSLGNTIYF
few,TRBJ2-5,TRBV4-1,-,TGCGCCAGCAGCCAAGGGCGGCAAGAGACCCAGTACTTC,CASSQGRQETQYF
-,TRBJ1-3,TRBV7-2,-,TGTGCCAGCAGCCTACAGGGCCAGGGGTACACCATATATTTT,CASSLQGQGYTIYF
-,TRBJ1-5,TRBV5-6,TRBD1,TGTGCCAGCAGCTTGCAGGTGGACAGGGGCCATCAGCCCCAGCATTTT,CASSLQVDRGHQPQHF
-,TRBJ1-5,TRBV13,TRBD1,TGTGCCAGCAGCTCCCACAGGGGGGACGGCAATCAGCCCCAGCATTTT,CASSSHRGDGNQPQHF
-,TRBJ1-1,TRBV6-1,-,TGTGCCAGCAGTGAAGCGAAATTGCGGGTAGTGAACACTGAAGCTTTCTTT,CASSEAKLRVVNTEAFF
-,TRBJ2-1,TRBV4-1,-,TGCGCCAGCAGCCGCCTGGGAGACGCCTCCTACCCCCCTAACAATGAGCAGTTCTTC,CASSRLGDASYPPNNEQFF
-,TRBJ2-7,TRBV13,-,TGTGCCAGCAGCCAAATGGCAGGGTTAAGCTCCTACGAGCAGTACTTC,CASSQMAGLSSYEQYF
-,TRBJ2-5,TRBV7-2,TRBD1,TGTGCCAGCAGCCCCGGACAGGGTGAGACCCAGTACTTC,CASSPGQGETQYF
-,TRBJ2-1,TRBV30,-,TGTGCCTGGAGTCGGGAGACAGGGACTTTCTCCTACAATGAGCAGTTCTTC,CAWSRETGTFSYNEQFF
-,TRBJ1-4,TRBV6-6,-,TGTGCCAGCAGTTACATGAGTGCAACTAATGAAAAACTGTTTTTT,CASSYMSATNEKLFF
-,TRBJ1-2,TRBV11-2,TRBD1,TGTGCCAGCAGCACGAACAGGGGGCGCATCTATGGCTACACCTTC,CASSTNRGRIYGYTF
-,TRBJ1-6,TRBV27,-,TGTGCCAGCAGTCCTACCGGGACTCTTTTGCGGAATTCACCCCTCCACTTT,CASSPTGTLLRNSPLHF
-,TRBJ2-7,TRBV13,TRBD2,TGTGCCAGCAGCCCGGGACTAGCAAGCTCCTACGAGCAGTACTTC,CASSPGLASSYEQYF
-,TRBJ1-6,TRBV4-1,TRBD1,TGCGCCAGCACCCAACAAGGACAGGCGTATAATTCACCCCTCCACTTT,CASTQQGQAYNSPLHF
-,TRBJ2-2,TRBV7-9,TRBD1,TGTGCCAGCATCCCGATCGGGACAGGGAACATGAAGTGGGGGGAGCTGTTTTTT,CASIPIGTGNMKWGELFF
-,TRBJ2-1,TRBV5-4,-,TGTGCCAGCAGCTTAACGGACAATGAGCAGTTCTTC,CASSLTDNEQFF
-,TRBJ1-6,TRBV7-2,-,TGTGCCAGCAGCCTACGGGGGGCTTGGGGGTCACCCCTCCACTTT,CASSLRGAWGSPLHF
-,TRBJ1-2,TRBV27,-,TGTGCCAGCAGCCCAGGAGGGGCAGGCTATGGCTACACCTTC,CASSPGGAGYGYTF
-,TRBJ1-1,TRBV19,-,TGTGCCAGTAGTATTCGGGGGGCTGGCCCTGAAGCTTTCTTT,CASSIRGAGPEAFF
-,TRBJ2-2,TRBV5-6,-,TGTGCCAGCAGCTTCGAGGGCTTCAACACCGGGGAGCTGTTTTTT,CASSFEGFNTGELFF
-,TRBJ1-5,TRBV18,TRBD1,TGTGCCAGCACGACCGATAGAGACAGGGCTAGCAATCAGCCCCAGCATTTT,CASTTDRDRASNQPQHF
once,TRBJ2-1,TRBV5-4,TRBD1,TGTGCCAGCAGCGGCGCCTCAGGGGGCGTAACCTACAATGAGCAGTTCTTC,CASSGASGGVTYNEQFF
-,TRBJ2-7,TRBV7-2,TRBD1,TGTGCCAGCAGCTTAAGGCAGGGGGCGCTGGGGTCGCACGAGCAGTACTTC,CASSLRQGALGSHEQYF
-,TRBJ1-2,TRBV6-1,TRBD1,TGTGCCAGCAGTGAAACAGGGGACTATGGCTACACCTTC,CASSETGDYGYTF
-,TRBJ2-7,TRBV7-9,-,TGTGCCAGCAGCTTAGGCGGGCCTCTTTACTTC,CASSLGGPLYF
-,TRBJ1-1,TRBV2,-,TGTGCCAGCAACTCCCCCAGGGGAGCTTTCTTT,CASNSPRGAFF
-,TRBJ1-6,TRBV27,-,TGTGCCAGCACCTTCGGGACACCCTATAATTCACCCCTCCACTTT,CASTFGTPYNSPLHF
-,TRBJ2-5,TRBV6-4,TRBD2,TGTGCCAGCAGCCCTTCCACGGGACTAGGCGTAGAGACCCAGTACTTC,CASSPSTGLGVETQYF
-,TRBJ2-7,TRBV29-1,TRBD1,TGCAGCGTGTATTCACCGGGACAGGGGGCGAGCTCCTACGAGCAGTACTTC,CSVYSPGQGASSYEQYF
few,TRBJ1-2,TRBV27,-,TGTGCCAGCAGTTCTCTCCTCTATGGCTACACCTTC,CASSSLLYGYTF
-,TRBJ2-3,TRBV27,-,TGTGCCAGCCAGGACCGGAGGGATACGCAGTATTTT,CASQDRRDTQYF
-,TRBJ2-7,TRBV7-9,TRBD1,TGTGCCAGCAGCATCGGGACAGGGCCCTACGAGCAGTACTTC,CASSIGTGPYEQYF
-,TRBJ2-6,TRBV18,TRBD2,TGTGCCAGCACCCGGGGGGGGGACGCTGGGGCCAACGTCCTGACTTTC,CASTRGGDAGANVLTF
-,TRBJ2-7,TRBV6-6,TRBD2,TGTGCCAGCAGTTACTCGACTAGCGGGGGGAACGAGCAGTACTTC,CASSYSTSGGNEQYF
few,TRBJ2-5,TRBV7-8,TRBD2,TGTGCCGGCGGGACTAGCCTTGAGACCCAGTACTTC,CAGGTSLETQYF
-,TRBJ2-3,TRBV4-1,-,TGCGCCAGCAGCCACCAGGGTGCAGATACGCAGTATTTT,CASSHQGADTQYF